This T cell receptor beta chain was sequenced during a study of T-cell reconstitution after alpha-beta-depleted transplantation in children. Findings and caveats of the study: At one year after transplant, newly produced T cells mostly accounted for T-cell counts and diversity.

This clonotype has ten or more counts. What it recognizes is unknown. Trimming took off 1 base at V and 5 bases at J, with 14 bases between the two ends. The CDR3 runs 15 residues. Germline assignment: CDR1 MGHDK and CDR2 SYGVNS. Preparation of the TCRbeta library was carried out with unique molecular identifiers. TCRdb used MiXCR to reprocess the PCR reads, holding one entry per CDR3 protein. The repertoire holds 6,500 or so distinct CDR3 sequences, with approximately 5.3% as singletons. Sequences were derived from PBMCs, mostly from graft donor cells, sampled 180 days after TCRalphabeta/CD19-depleted stem cell transplant. This sequence was found in a child younger than two who had a stem cell transplant for acute myeloid leukemia, so the T cells may come from the graft donor. The rearrangement uses TRBV25-1 and TRBJ2-5; tentatively, D is TRBD2 (6 bases). CDR3 sequence reads: CASSEWKQRGETQYF. CDR3 nucleotide sequence: TGTGCCAGCAGTGAATGGAAACAACGGGGGGAGACCCAGTACTTC. Full variable domain (missing parts from reference TRBV25-1 and TRBJ2-5): EADIYQTPRYLVIGTGKKITLECSQTMGHDKMYWYQQDPGMELHLIHYSYGVNSTEKGDLSSESTVSRIRTEHFPLTLESARPSHTSQYLCASSEWKQRGETQYFGPGTRLLVL.